A selection of T cell receptor beta chains follows, all from one sample in a study of blood T cells in healthy people across ages. A single record per CDR3 protein comes from TCRdb applying MiXCR to the 5' RACE reads. This table holds around 1.5 million distinct CDR3 sequences, about 35% found once. The sequenced sample consisted of blood. The receptors come from a woman in her 30s in good health. Each CDR3 is given with its conserved first and last residue. The D gene is left open where the match is weak. Clone size is stated in some rows and not others, as once, few, many or a class when expanded.

clone size | D gene | J gene | V gene | CDR3 protein | CDR3 DNA
NA | TRBD1 | TRBJ2-7 | TRBV7-3 | CASSSNPGGGEQYF | TGTGCCAGCAGCTCTAACCCAGGGGGCGGGGAGCAGTACTTC
NA | TRBD2 | TRBJ2-7 | TRBV11-2 | CASSPAHSGVNCEQYF | TGTGCCAGCAGCCCTGCTCACAGCGGGGTAAACTGCGAGCAGTACTTC
few | TRBD1 | TRBJ2-4 | TRBV28 | CASSLQRQGENIQYF | TGTGCCAGCAGTTTACAACGACAGGGCGAAAACATTCAGTACTTC
few | TRBD2 | TRBJ2-7 | TRBV14 | CASSHKGLVGEQYF | TGTGCCAGCAGCCACAAAGGACTAGTTGGCGAGCAGTACTTC
few | NA | TRBJ2-7 | TRBV20-1 | CSALGNSAYEQYF | TGCAGTGCCCTCGGTAATTCTGCCTACGAGCAGTACTTC
few | NA | TRBJ2-1 | TRBV9 | CASSVAGHPSYNEQFF | TGTGCCAGCAGCGTAGCCGGGCATCCCTCCTACAATGAGCAGTTCTTC
few | NA | TRBJ2-1 | TRBV5-1 | CASSLIWSYNEQFF | TGCGCCAGCAGCTTGATTTGGTCCTACAATGAGCAGTTCTTC
few | NA | TRBJ2-6 | TRBV11-2 | CASSLTRGSSGANVLTF | TGTGCCAGCAGCCTCACGAGGGGCTCCTCTGGGGCCAACGTCCTGACTTTC
few | NA | TRBJ2-1 | TRBV7-2 | CASSPSRDPGFGQFF | TGTGCCAGCAGCCCGTCGAGGGACCCCGGATTTGGGCAGTTCTTC
NA | NA | TRBJ1-1 | TRBV27 | CASSGVGGNTEAFF | TGTGCCAGCAGTGGGGTAGGGGGGAACACTGAAGCTTTCTTT
NA | TRBD2 | TRBJ2-1 | TRBV10-3 | CAISNNGGGPYNEQFF | TGTGCCATCAGTAATAATGGCGGGGGGCCTTACAATGAGCAGTTCTTC
NA | NA | TRBJ2-2 | TRBV3-1 | CASSQLGGWTGELFF | TGTGCCAGCAGCCAACTGGGGGGTTGGACCGGAGAGCTGTTTTTT
many | TRBD1 | TRBJ1-2 | TRBV10-3 | CAISESDRGLMSYTF | TGTGCCATCAGTGAGTCAGACAGGGGGCTGATGAGCTACACCTTC
NA | TRBD2 | TRBJ2-3 | TRBV10-1 | CASRKGASGYNRRADTQYF | TGCGCCAGCAGAAAAGGGGCTAGCGGGTACAACCGTCGCGCAGATACGCAGTATTTT
NA | TRBD2 | TRBJ2-1 | TRBV5-1 | CASSYRLAGGSHNEQFF | TGCGCCAGCAGCTATCGACTAGCGGGGGGATCCCACAATGAGCAGTTCTTC
NA | NA | TRBJ1-5 | TRBV7-2 | CTSSLDSYQPQHF | TGTACCAGCAGCTTAGATTCATATCAGCCCCAGCATTTT
few | NA | TRBJ2-1 | TRBV20-1 | CSARGVFRDNEQFF | TGCAGTGCTAGGGGTGTTTTTAGGGACAATGAGCAGTTCTTC
few | NA | TRBJ2-2 | TRBV29-1 | CSVQVNTGELFF | TGCAGCGTTCAAGTGAACACCGGGGAGCTGTTTTTT
NA | NA | TRBJ1-2 | TRBV6-5 | CASSPRASAPYGYTF | TGTGCCAGCAGCCCCAGGGCGTCGGCTCCTTATGGCTACACCTTC
many | TRBD1 | TRBJ1-1 | TRBV5-1 | CASSLAQGSTEAFF | TGCGCCAGCAGCTTAGCACAGGGGAGCACTGAAGCTTTCTTT
many | TRBD1 | TRBJ2-1 | TRBV12-5 | CASGQGAGDEFF | TGTGCTAGTGGCCAGGGGGCCGGGGATGAGTTCTTC
once | TRBD1 | TRBJ1-2 | TRBV5-4 | CASSLAGTDEGYTF | TGTGCCAGCAGCTTGGCCGGGACAGATGAGGGCTACACCTTC
NA | NA | TRBJ1-5 | TRBV29-1 | CSVKEVGQPQHF | TGCAGCGTTAAAGAGGTAGGGCAGCCCCAGCATTTT
once | TRBD1 | TRBJ1-2 | TRBV27 | CASTTTFQGVGGYTF | TGTGCCAGCACCACTACGTTCCAGGGGGTTGGTGGCTACACCTTC
NA | NA | TRBJ2-1 | TRBV7-2 | CASSFGTHEQFF | TGTGCCAGCAGCTTCGGGACCCATGAGCAGTTCTTC
NA | NA | TRBJ2-2 | TRBV12-3/TRBV12-4 | CASHPDTGELFF | TGTGCCAGCCATCCTGACACCGGGGAGCTGTTTTTT
few | TRBD2 | TRBJ2-4 | TRBV28 | CASKTSGSTAKNIQYF | TGTGCCAGCAAGACTAGCGGGAGCACGGCCAAAAACATTCAGTACTTC
NA | NA | TRBJ1-4 | TRBV29-1 | CSANRDGNEKLFF | TGCAGCGCGAACCGGGACGGGAATGAAAAACTGTTTTTT
many | NA | TRBJ2-7 | TRBV4-1 | CASSQGETLGYEQYF | TGCGCCAGCAGCCAAGGGGAGACACTTGGCTACGAGCAGTACTTC
NA | NA | TRBJ2-1 | TRBV11-2 | CASSSQGVEQCF | TGTGCCAGCAGTTCACAGGGAGTTGAGCAGTGCTTC
NA | NA | TRBJ2-5 | TRBV18 | CASSQLLAQYQETQYF | TGTGCCAGCTCGCAACTCCTAGCGCAGTACCAAGAGACCCAGTACTTC
NA | TRBD1 | TRBJ2-6 | TRBV3-1 | CASSPPGQGSGANVLTF | TGTGCCAGCAGCCCTCCCGGACAGGGCTCTGGGGCCAACGTCCTGACTTTC
many | TRBD1 | TRBJ2-7 | TRBV9 | CASSVGQGPYEQYF | TGTGCCAGCAGCGTGGGACAGGGTCCCTACGAGCAGTACTTC
NA | NA | TRBJ2-1 | TRBV9 | CASSSPGVAGNEQFF | TGTGCCAGCAGCTCCCCCGGGGTGGCCGGCAATGAGCAGTTCTTC
NA | TRBD2 | TRBJ2-1 | TRBV7-2 | CASSPLLAGWFF | TGTGCCAGCAGCCCCTTACTAGCGGGGTGGTTCTTC
few | TRBD2 | TRBJ2-6 | TRBV12-3/TRBV12-4 | CASTLGTSGLRGANVLTF | TGTGCCAGCACCTTGGGAACTAGCGGCCTCCGGGGGGCCAACGTCCTGACTTTC
NA | NA | TRBJ1-2 | TRBV27 | CASSSSLGRTNGYTF | TGTGCCAGCAGTTCCAGCCTCGGGAGGACGAATGGCTACACCTTC
NA | TRBD1 | TRBJ1-2 | TRBV20-1 | CSARPSLLARGTNYGYTF | TGCAGTGCTAGACCCTCCCTCTTGGCCAGGGGGACTAACTATGGCTACACCTTC
few | TRBD2 | TRBJ2-3 | TRBV15 | CATTRERRGGTDTQYF | TGTGCCACCACCCGAGAAAGGAGGGGAGGGACAGATACGCAGTATTTT
few | NA | TRBJ1-2 | TRBV6-1 | CASWVYYGYTF | TGTGCCAGCTGGGTTTACTATGGCTACACCTTC
NA | NA | TRBJ2-7 | TRBV27 | CASSLSQRALSYEQYF | TGTGCCAGCAGTTTATCCCAGCGGGCTCTTAGCTACGAGCAGTACTTC
NA | TRBD1 | TRBJ1-2 | TRBV3-1 | CASSQALDRGGYTF | TGTGCCAGCAGCCAAGCACTGGACAGGGGCGGCTACACCTTC
few | NA | TRBJ2-7 | TRBV12-3/TRBV12-4 | CASSLWDSTYEQYF | TGTGCCAGCAGTTTATGGGACTCAACCTACGAGCAGTACTTC
NA | NA | TRBJ2-7 | TRBV20-1 | CSARDLGRIIYEQYF | TGCAGTGCTAGAGATCTGGGGCGGATAATCTACGAGCAGTACTTC
many | TRBD2 | TRBJ2-1 | TRBV4-1 | CASSLTSGRIDEQFF | TGCGCCAGCAGCCTAACTAGCGGGAGAATAGATGAGCAGTTCTTC
NA | NA | TRBJ1-2 | TRBV4-1 | CASSLEGGRVSYGYTF | TGCGCCAGCAGCCTAGAAGGAGGGCGGGTGAGCTATGGCTACACCTTC
NA | NA | TRBJ2-1 | TRBV20-1 | CSAGSQGGNEQFF | TGCAGTGCCGGCTCACAGGGAGGCAATGAGCAGTTCTTC
few | NA | TRBJ2-1 | TRBV20-1 | CSARVPGNSYNEQFF | TGCAGTGCTAGAGTCCCGGGAAATTCCTACAATGAGCAGTTCTTC
NA | NA | TRBJ1-2 | TRBV9 | CASSVGPGNDYGYTF | TGTGCCAGCAGCGTAGGGCCAGGGAATGACTATGGCTACACCTTC
NA | NA | TRBJ1-6 | TRBV20-1 | CSARQQNYNSPLHF | TGCAGTGCTCGGCAGCAGAACTATAATTCACCCCTCCACTTT
NA | TRBD2 | TRBJ2-1 | TRBV4-1 | CASSQDWAGGLNEQFF | TGCGCCAGCAGCCAAGATTGGGCGGGAGGGCTCAATGAGCAGTTCTTC
few | NA | TRBJ2-1 | TRBV4-2 | CASSQDVGNEQFF | TGTGCCAGCAGCCAAGACGTGGGGAATGAGCAGTTCTTC
NA | NA | TRBJ2-1 | TRBV5-1 | CASSFLPGAENEQFF | TGCGCCAGCAGCTTCCTCCCGGGGGCGGAGAATGAGCAGTTCTTC